This is a list of T cell receptor beta chains from one sample in a study of cytomegalovirus exposure and HLA in healthy donors. The method was immunoSEQ multiplex PCR; TCRdb's version includes in-frame clones alone and lacks a portion of them. This sample yields 85,000 to 120,000 clones, of which about three quarters are seen a single time; about 6% belongs to the top ten. The sequencing sample was made of PBMCs. These TCRs come from a woman aged 50 to 60 in good health and CMV-seropositive. Each CDR3 is given with its conserved first and last residue. Fields, in order: V gene, clone size, D gene, J gene, CDR3 protein, CDR3 DNA. The D gene is left open where the match is weak. Only some rows state a clone size, as once, few, many or a class for expanded clones.

TRBV6-5	NA	NA	TRBJ2-1	CASSYGSGANEQFF	TGTGCCAGCAGTTATGGATCGGGAGCAAATGAGCAGTTCTTC
TRBV6-5	few	TRBD1	TRBJ1-1	CASKPTGAYTEAFF	TGTGCCAGCAAACCGACAGGGGCGTACACTGAAGCTTTCTTT
TRBV19	NA	TRBD1	TRBJ1-6	CASSLLPGGGSPLHF	TGTGCCAGTAGTCTACTGCCAGGGGGAGGTTCACCCCTCCACTTT
TRBV7-2	NA	NA	TRBJ2-3	CASTGDFLATDTQYF	TGTGCCAGCACCGGGGATTTTCTGGCCACAGATACGCAGTATTTT
TRBV7-2	NA	NA	TRBJ2-1	CASSPGAAGQSYSNEQFF	TGTGCCAGCAGTCCAGGTGCGGCGGGACAGAGCTATAGCAATGAGCAGTTCTTC
TRBV30	NA	NA	TRBJ1-2	CAWSVLVGGYGYTF	TGTGCCTGGAGTGTACTGGTGGGAGGCTATGGCTACACCTTC
TRBV9	NA	TRBD2	TRBJ2-3	CASSLGRAGRGYTDTQYF	TGTGCCAGCAGCCTAGGGCGGGCGGGGCGGGGGTACACAGATACGCAGTATTTT
TRBV5-5	once	NA	TRBJ1-2	CASSPQGDYGYTF	TGTGCCAGCAGCCCGCAGGGCGACTATGGCTACACCTTC
TRBV5-6	few	NA	TRBJ1-2	CASSFDAGGLVWGYTF	TGTGCCAGCAGCTTTGACGCCGGTGGCCTAGTTTGGGGCTACACCTTC
TRBV7-9	NA	NA	TRBJ2-5	CASSLGGGGQETQYF	TGTGCCAGCAGCCTGGGGGGGGGCGGCCAAGAGACCCAGTACTTC
TRBV29-1	NA	NA	TRBJ1-2	CSVRGPRRGFYGYTF	TGCAGCGTACGGGGCCCCCGGCGGGGATTCTATGGCTACACCTTC
TRBV18	NA	TRBD1	TRBJ1-3	CASSPPGQGPGNTIYF	TGTGCCAGCTCACCACCGGGACAGGGGCCGGGAAACACCATATATTTT
TRBV27	NA	TRBD2	TRBJ2-7	CASSKTTLAGGPYEQYF	TGTGCCAGCAGTAAAACTACCCTAGCGGGGGGACCTTACGAGCAGTACTTC
TRBV7-9	once	TRBD1	TRBJ2-7	CASSSRDRAYEQYF	TGTGCCAGCAGCTCACGTGACAGGGCCTACGAGCAGTACTTC
TRBV6-5	NA	NA	TRBJ1-2	CASSLRDTPTVGYTF	TGTGCCAGCAGCCTCCGGGACACCCCGACGGTTGGCTACACCTTC
TRBV7-7	NA	NA	TRBJ2-7	CASSLEAGLGYEQYF	TGTGCCAGCAGCTTAGAGGCGGGGTTAGGCTACGAGCAGTACTTC
TRBV27	NA	NA	TRBJ1-4	CASSYAGATNEKLFF	TGTGCCAGCAGTTATGCGGGGGCAACTAATGAAAAACTGTTTTTT
TRBV28	NA	NA	TRBJ2-1	CASSAGINNEQFF	TGTGCCAGCAGCGCCGGGATAAACAATGAGCAGTTCTTC
TRBV28	few	NA	TRBJ1-3	CASSLYRVMTGNTIYF	TGTGCCAGCAGTTTATACAGGGTTATGACTGGAAACACCATATATTTT
TRBV30	NA	TRBD1	TRBJ1-4	CAWTGTGKEKLFF	TGTGCCTGGACCGGGACAGGGAAGGAAAAACTGTTTTTT
TRBV4-1	NA	NA	TRBJ1-3	CASSQVATGSGNTIYF	TGCGCCAGCAGCCAAGTAGCCACAGGGTCTGGAAACACCATATATTTT
TRBV9	NA	TRBD2	TRBJ2-2	CASSVGLAGGSTGELFF	TGTGCCAGCAGCGTAGGACTAGCGGGGGGGAGCACCGGGGAGCTGTTTTTT
TRBV6-5	NA	TRBD1	TRBJ1-1	CASAIGTVGTEAFF	TGTGCCAGCGCAATTGGGACAGTTGGCACTGAAGCTTTCTTT
TRBV19	NA	TRBD2	TRBJ2-1	CASSLRLAGGLYNEQFF	TGTGCCAGTAGTCTTAGACTAGCGGGGGGGCTTTACAATGAGCAGTTCTTC
TRBV12-5	NA	TRBD1	TRBJ2-2	CASGLALTDRGRPGELFF	TGTGCTAGTGGTTTGGCTCTAACAGACAGGGGGCGGCCCGGGGAGCTGTTTTTT
TRBV20-1	NA	NA	TRBJ2-5	CSARNAGTQYF	TGCAGTGCTAGGAACGCGGGGACCCAGTACTTC
TRBV5-6	NA	NA	TRBJ2-5	CASSPRDRTETQYF	TGTGCCAGCAGCCCGCGGGACAGAACGGAGACCCAGTACTTC
TRBV30	NA	NA	TRBJ2-7	CAWSQGRTIFYEQYF	TGTGCCTGGAGTCAGGGCAGGACGATTTTCTACGAGCAGTACTTC
TRBV6-6	NA	NA	TRBJ2-3	CASNSLVADTQYF	TGTGCCAGCAATTCCCTAGTGGCAGATACGCAGTATTTT
TRBV5-1	NA	NA	TRBJ2-3	CASSYLRVSSTDTQYF	TGCGCCAGCAGTTATCTACGGGTATCTAGCACAGATACGCAGTATTTT
TRBV19	NA	NA	TRBJ2-1	CASSTGTGVSYNEQFF	TGTGCCAGTAGTACCGGGACGGGGGTCTCCTACAATGAGCAGTTCTTC